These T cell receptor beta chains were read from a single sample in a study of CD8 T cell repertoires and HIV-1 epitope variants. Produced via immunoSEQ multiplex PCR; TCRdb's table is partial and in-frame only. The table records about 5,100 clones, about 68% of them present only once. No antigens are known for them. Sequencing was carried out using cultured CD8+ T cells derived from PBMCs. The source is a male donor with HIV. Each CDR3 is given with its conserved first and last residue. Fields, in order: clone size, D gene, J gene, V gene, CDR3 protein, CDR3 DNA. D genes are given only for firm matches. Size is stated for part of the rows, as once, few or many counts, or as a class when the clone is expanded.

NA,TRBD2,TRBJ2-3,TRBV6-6,CASTMTSGTDTQYF,TGTGCCAGCACCATGACTAGCGGGACAGATACGCAGTATTTT
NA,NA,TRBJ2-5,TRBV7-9,CASSLVEGQETQYF,TGTGCCAGCAGCTTAGTGGAGGGCCAAGAGACCCAGTACTTC
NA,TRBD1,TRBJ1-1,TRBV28,CASSSTGRNTEAFF,TGTGCCAGCAGTTCGACAGGGCGGAACACTGAAGCTTTCTTT
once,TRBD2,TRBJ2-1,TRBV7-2,CASSLDSPAGFSYNEQFF,TGTGCCAGCAGCTTAGACTCGCCAGCGGGATTCTCCTACAATGAGCAGTTCTTC
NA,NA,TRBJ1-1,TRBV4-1,CASSQDLAGAQNTEAFF,TGCGCCAGCAGCCAAGATCTTGCGGGGGCGCAGAACACTGAAGCTTTCTTT
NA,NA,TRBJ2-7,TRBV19,CASSTGTTYYEQYF,TGTGCCAGTAGTACAGGGACCACCTACTACGAGCAGTACTTC
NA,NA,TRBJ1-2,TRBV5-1,CASSTSPTGMDGGGYTF,TGCGCCAGCAGCACCAGCCCGACAGGCATGGACGGAGGCGGCTACACCTTC
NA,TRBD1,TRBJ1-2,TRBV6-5,CASSSWDRARNYGYTF,TGTGCCAGCAGTTCTTGGGACAGGGCCAGGAACTATGGCTACACCTTC
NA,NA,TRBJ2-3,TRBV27,CASSQGWGADTQYF,TGTGCCAGCAGTCAGGGGTGGGGGGCAGATACGCAGTATTTT
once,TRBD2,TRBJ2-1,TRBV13,CASSLAGSGGYNEQFF,TGTGCCAGCAGCTTAGCCGGTAGCGGGGGCTATAATGAGCAGTTCTTC
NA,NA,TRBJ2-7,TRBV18,CASSLDFRGSYEQYF,TGTGCCAGCTCATTGGACTTTAGGGGCTCCTACGAGCAGTACTTC
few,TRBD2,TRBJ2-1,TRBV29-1,CSVEWASGGSYNEQFF,TGCAGCGTTGAATGGGCTAGCGGAGGCTCCTACAATGAGCAGTTCTTC
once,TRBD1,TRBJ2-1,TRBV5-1,CASSVTVGQGNKLGPHNEQFF,TGCGCCAGCAGCGTGACTGTCGGACAGGGAAATAAGTTAGGGCCTCACAATGAGCAGTTCTTC
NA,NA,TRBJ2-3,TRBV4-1,CASSLLMPADTQYF,TGCGCCAGCAGCCTCCTTATGCCCGCAGATACGCAGTATTTT
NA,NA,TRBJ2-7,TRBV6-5,CASSYRLLVGYEQYF,TGTGCCAGCAGTTACCGACTGCTAGTAGGCTACGAGCAGTACTTC
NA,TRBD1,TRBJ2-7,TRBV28,CASSLQGAAYEQYF,TGTGCCAGCAGCCTTCAGGGGGCGGCCTACGAGCAGTACTTC
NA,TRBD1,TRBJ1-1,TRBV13,CASSLGGGQGNTEAFF,TGTGCCAGCAGCCTTGGAGGGGGACAGGGGAACACTGAAGCTTTCTTT
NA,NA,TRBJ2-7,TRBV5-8,CASSDSTVTYEQYF,TGTGCCAGCAGCGACTCGACAGTTACCTACGAGCAGTACTTC
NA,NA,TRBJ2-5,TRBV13,CASSSSLGGSSETQYF,TGTGCCAGCAGCTCTTCTTTAGGGGGGTCCTCGGAGACCCAGTACTTC
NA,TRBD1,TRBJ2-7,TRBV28,CAISDRGLSYEQYF,TGTGCCATCTCGGACAGGGGGCTTTCCTACGAGCAGTACTTC
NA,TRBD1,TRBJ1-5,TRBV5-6,CASSLGWDRDQPQHF,TGTGCCAGCAGCTTGGGATGGGACAGGGATCAGCCCCAGCATTTT
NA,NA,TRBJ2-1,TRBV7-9,CASSLTLDSYNEQFF,TGTGCCAGCAGCCTTACATTGGACTCCTACAATGAGCAGTTCTTC
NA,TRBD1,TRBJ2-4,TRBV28,CASSFTGTGGDIQYF,TGTGCCAGCAGTTTCACCGGGACAGGGGGAGACATTCAGTACTTC
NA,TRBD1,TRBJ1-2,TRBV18,CASSPGQNYGYTF,TGTGCCAGCTCACCGGGACAGAACTATGGCTACACCTTC
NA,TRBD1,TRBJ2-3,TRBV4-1,CASSPGTGGADTQYF,TGCGCCAGCAGCCCCGGGACAGGGGGGGCAGATACGCAGTATTTT
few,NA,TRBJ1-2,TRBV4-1,CASSQNHPSGRGYTF,TGCGCCAGCAGCCAAAATCATCCTTCGGGTCGTGGCTACACCTTC
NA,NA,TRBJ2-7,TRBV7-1,CASSLRAGEQYF,TGTGCCAGCAGCTTACGAGCGGGCGAGCAGTACTTC
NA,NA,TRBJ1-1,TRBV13,CASSPKRASTEAFF,TGTGCCAGCAGCCCCAAGAGGGCTTCCACTGAAGCTTTCTTT
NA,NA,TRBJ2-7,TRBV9,CASSVVEGADEQYF,TGTGCCAGCAGCGTAGTGGAGGGAGCGGACGAGCAGTACTTC
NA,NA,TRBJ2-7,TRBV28,CASSLGGTYEQYF,TGTGCCAGCAGTTTGGGGGGTACCTACGAGCAGTACTTC
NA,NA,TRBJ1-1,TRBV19,CASSMGRTLNTEAFF,TGTGCCAGTAGTATGGGCAGGACGTTGAACACTGAAGCTTTCTTT
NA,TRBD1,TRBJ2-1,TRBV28,CASSTWDRGSYNEQFF,TGTGCCAGCAGTACCTGGGACAGGGGATCCTACAATGAGCAGTTCTTC
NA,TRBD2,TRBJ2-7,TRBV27,CASSLSGGSGDEQYF,TGTGCCAGCAGTTTATCGGGCGGGAGCGGCGACGAGCAGTACTTC
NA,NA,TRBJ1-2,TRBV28,CASSLGIWAFF,TGTGCCAGCAGTTTGGGGATCTGGGCGTTCTTC
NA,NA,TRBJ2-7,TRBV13,CASSRVRQAAVREQYF,TGTGCCAGCAGCCGCGTTCGACAAGCAGCCGTGCGGGAGCAGTACTTC